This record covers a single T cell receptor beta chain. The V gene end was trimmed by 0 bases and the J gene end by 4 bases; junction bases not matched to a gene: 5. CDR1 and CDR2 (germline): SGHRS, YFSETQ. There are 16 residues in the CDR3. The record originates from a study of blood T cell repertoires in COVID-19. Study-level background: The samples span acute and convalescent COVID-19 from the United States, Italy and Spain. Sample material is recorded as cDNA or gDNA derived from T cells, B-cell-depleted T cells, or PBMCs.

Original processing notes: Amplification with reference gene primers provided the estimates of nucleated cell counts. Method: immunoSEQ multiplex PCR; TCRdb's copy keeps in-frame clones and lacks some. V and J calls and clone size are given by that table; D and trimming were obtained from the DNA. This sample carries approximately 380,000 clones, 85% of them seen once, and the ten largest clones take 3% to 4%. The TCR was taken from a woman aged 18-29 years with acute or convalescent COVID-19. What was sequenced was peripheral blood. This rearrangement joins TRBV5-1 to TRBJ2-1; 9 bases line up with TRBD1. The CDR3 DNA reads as TGCGCCAGCAGCTTGGCCGAGGACAGGGGTTACAATGAGCAGTTCTTC. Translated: CASSLAEDRGYNEQFF. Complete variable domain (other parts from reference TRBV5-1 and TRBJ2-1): KAGVTQTPRYLIKTRGQQVTLSCSPISGHRSVSWYQQTPGQGLQFLFEYFSETQRNKGNFPGRFSGRQFSNSRSEMNVSTLELGDSALYLCASSLAEDRGYNEQFFGPGTRLTVL.